This record looks at one T cell receptor (beta chain) sequence and its context. Its antigen is currently unknown. This table comes from immunoSEQ multiplex PCR, and its TCRdb copy is limited to in-frame clones, with some not included. The sample contains approximately 140,000 clones, 92% of which appear only once. The length of the CDR3 is 14 residues. Per germline, CDR1 SNHLY and CDR2 FYNNEI. J lost 9 bases, V lost 4 bases, and 7 bases had no gene match. The entry originates in a study of T cell responses to AZD1222 COVID-19 vaccine. Notes on the study in general: Along spike, vaccine-associated CD4 TCRs were found throughout, with dominance at 160-218 and 743-854. Females made up more of the donors, who were largely white British, and clonal diversity may have come out too low. Increases in Spike-specific TCR breadth and depth were seen after two AZD1222 doses.

The sequence was collected from an adult who received the AZD1222 COVID-19 vaccine. The source material was peripheral blood, sampled 28 days after the second AZD1222 dose. The gene calls are TRBV2 and TRBJ2-1, with 9 bases identical to TRBD2. CDR3 coding DNA: TGTGCCAGCAGTGGTCTAGCGGGACGAACTGAGCAGTTCTTC. Protein: CASSGLAGRTEQFF.